Shown below are 32 T cell receptor beta chains from a single sample sequenced in a study of T cells expressing NK-cell markers. Each CDR3 protein gets one entry in TCRdb, which reprocessed the 5' RACE reads and gives no DNA. The sample holds 120,000 to 150,000 distinct CDR3 sequences. Specimen: blood T cells: a sorted CD56 or NKG2C T cell subset, CD4+ or CD8+ T cells, or bulk PBMC T cells (not recorded which). The origin of the receptors is a man younger than 35 in good health.

The rearrangement joins TRBV5-1 to TRBJ2-3; TCRdb calls TRBD2, which cannot be checked without DNA. The V gene's germline CDR1 is SGHRS and CDR2 YFSETQ. This CDR3 has 16 residues. CDR3 sequence reads: CASSLGREEPTDTQYF.

This chain uses TRBV15 with TRBJ2-1; TCRdb indicates TRBD1, and absent DNA this call remains unverified. The CDR3 spans 16 residues. The germline gives CDR1 LNHNV, CDR2 YYDKDF (reference sequence). The CDR3: CATSIDRDRGFNEQFF.

The rearrangement uses TRBV11-2 and TRBJ2-5; checking the TCRdb D call of TRBD1 is not possible without DNA. The CDR3 is 17 residues long. Germline V CDR1 and CDR2: SGHAT, FQNNGV. The CDR3 is CASSLEWGFQERETQYF.

This chain links TRBV4-1 with TRBJ2-5. The CDR3 loop spans 14 amino acids. Germline CDR1 is MGHRA and CDR2 is YSYEKL. The chain's CDR3 is CASSQERSGETQYF.

V usage is TRBV14 and J usage is TRBJ2-5; the TCRdb D gene call, TRBD1, has no DNA to confirm it. This CDR3 is built from 15 residues. CDR1 is SGHDN and CDR2 is FVKESK in the germline V gene. CDR3 amino acids: CASSPWAQARGTQYF.

J is TRBJ2-2 and V is TRBV12-3 or TRBV12-4; the D call from TCRdb, TRBD1, cannot be confirmed without DNA. This CDR3 spans 14 amino acids. The CDR3 spells CASSLGTGGGELFF.

V gene TRBV6-5 combines with J gene TRBJ2-7. The CDR3 loop spans 13 amino acids. Germline CDR1 is MNHEY and CDR2 is SVGAGI. The CDR3: CASSYSPTYEQYF.

The chain is built from TRBV12-3 or TRBV12-4 and TRBJ2-3; TCRdb designates TRBD2, a call that cannot be tested without DNA. The CDR3 has 19 residues. CDR3 loop: CASSGLRVREGLNTDTQYF.

V and J are TRBV30 and TRBJ1-3; TCRdb designates TRBD1, a call that cannot be tested without DNA. Germline V gives CDR1 GTSNPN, CDR2 SVGIG (reference sequence). The CDR3 covers 14 residues. CDR3 sequence reads: CAWSAGSTGNTIYF.

The chain links TRBV6-5 to TRBJ2-2. CDR1 is MNHEY and CDR2 is SVGAGI in the germline V gene. The CDR3 is 11 residues long. Here the CDR3 reads CATHFAGELFF.

This CDR3 reads CASSFGRGEAFF. The rearrangement uses TRBV7-9 and TRBJ1-1; the D call from TCRdb, TRBD1, cannot be confirmed without DNA. The V gene's germline CDR1 is SEHNR and CDR2 FQNEAQ (reference sequence). CDR3 size: 12 residues.

The V gene is TRBV27, the J gene TRBJ1-2. Germline V CDR1 and CDR2: MNHEY, SMNVEV (reference sequence). This CDR3 is built from 13 residues. The CDR3: CASMGGGGYGYTF.

The V call is TRBV5-1, the J call TRBJ1-2; the D gene TCRdb calls, TRBD1, cannot be checked with no DNA. Germline lookup yields CDR1 SGHRS and CDR2 YFSETQ. The CDR3 is made up of 14 amino acids. The CDR3 is CASSLEQGLAGYTF.

This chain's CDR3 is CAISDPTSGSTTGELFF. This chain connects TRBV10-3 to TRBJ2-2; TCRdb proposes TRBD2, but this gene call is untestable without DNA. CDR1 and CDR2 (germline): ENHRY, SYGVKD. The CDR3 is 17 residues long.

The J gene is TRBJ2-2, the V gene TRBV2; TCRdb returns TRBD2, unconfirmable since there is no DNA. The CDR3 is 15 residues long. In germline, CDR1 is SNHLY, CDR2 FYNNEI. The CDR3 is CASSEAGLASPELFF.

This chain joins TRBV12-5 and TRBJ2-3; TCRdb's D call of TRBD2 is untestable without DNA. CDR3 length equals 13 residues. Germline V gene data show CDR1 as LGHNT and CDR2 as FRNRAP. The CDR3 region is CASNLAGTDTQYF.

The rearrangement uses TRBV7-9 and TRBJ1-1. This CDR3 has 13 amino acids. Germline CDR1 SEHNR, CDR2 FQNEAQ (reference sequence). The CDR3 here is CASSSPGTTEAFF.

The CDR3 loop reads CASSTRQGPTIGELFF. The rearrangement links TRBV19 to TRBJ2-2; with no DNA, the TCRdb D assignment of TRBD1 cannot be verified. Germline loops: CDR1 LNHDA, CDR2 SQIVND (reference sequence). This CDR3 has 16 residues.

The chain combines TRBV19 with TRBJ2-2; TCRdb's D call of TRBD1 is untestable without DNA. The CDR3 contains 14 residues. Germline CDR1 LNHDA, CDR2 SQIVND (reference sequence). The CDR3 spells CASKETGFGGELFF.

The chain has TRBV11-2 and TRBJ2-3; the TRBD2 assignment by TCRdb is unverifiable without DNA. Germline loops: CDR1 SGHAT, CDR2 FQNNGV. The CDR3 is 15 amino acids. The CDR3 region is CASRSLADNTDTQYF.

The gene calls are TRBV5-1 and TRBJ2-3; TCRdb's D call, TRBD1, is unchecked because there is no DNA. From germline, CDR1 is SGHRS and CDR2 YFSETQ. This CDR3 has 12 residues. The chain's CDR3 is CASRGQIDTQYF.

This chain connects TRBV19 to TRBJ1-5; there is no DNA to check the TCRdb D call of TRBD1. This CDR3 is built from 12 residues. The germline gives CDR1 LNHDA, CDR2 SQIVND (reference sequence). This CDR3 is CASSIPGQPQHF.

The chain uses TRBV30 and TRBJ1-2; no DNA is available, so the TRBD1 call from TCRdb remains unchecked. Looked up from germline, CDR1 is GTSNPN and CDR2 is SVGIG (reference sequence). The CDR3 is 13 residues long. The CDR3: CAWGQGGSYGYTF.

The chain's CDR3 is CSVPDRERGTDTQYF. The chain links TRBV29-1 to TRBJ2-3; absent DNA, TCRdb's TRBD1 call cannot be checked. This CDR3 is built from 15 residues. From germline, CDR1 is SQVTM and CDR2 ANQGSEA.

The genes are TRBV12-3 or TRBV12-4 and TRBJ2-1; no DNA is available, so the TRBD1 call from TCRdb remains unchecked. CDR3 length: 12 amino acids. The CDR3 loop reads CASSPTGQQQFF.

The chain is built from TRBV29-1 and TRBJ2-5. The CDR3 extends over 13 amino acids. CDR1 SQVTM and CDR2 ANQGSEA come from the germline V gene. CDR3 amino acids: CSVEDLTSATQYF. Supplemented by reference TRBV29-1 and TRBJ2-5, the full variable domain reads SAVISQKPSRDICQRGTSLTIQCQVDSQVTMMFWYRQQPGQSLTLIATANQGSEATYESGFVIDKFPISRPNLTFSTLTVSNMSPEDSSIYLCSVEDLTSATQYFGPGTRLLVL.

The J gene is TRBJ2-1, the V gene TRBV7-2; the D call from TCRdb, TRBD2, cannot be confirmed without DNA. The length of the CDR3 is 14 residues. The germline V gene has CDR1 SGHTA and CDR2 FQGNSA. The CDR3 loop is CASSSLAGYNEQFF.

This chain joins TRBV18 and TRBJ1-1. The CDR3 loop spans 14 amino acids. Per germline, CDR1 KGHSH and CDR2 LQKENI. CDR3 residues: CASSPTGGDTEAFF.

This sequence joins TRBV27 and TRBJ1-2; TCRdb lists TRBD1, though no DNA is available to test this call. The CDR3 totals 15 residues. The germline V gene has CDR1 MNHEY and CDR2 SMNVEV (reference sequence). The CDR3 is CASSANREDVTGYTF.

The V call is TRBV12-3 or TRBV12-4, the J call TRBJ2-3; TCRdb calls TRBD2, which cannot be checked without DNA. The CDR3 covers 15 residues. CDR3 region: CASSLPLAGHDTQYF.

The chain recombines TRBV3-1 with TRBJ2-3; TCRdb reports TRBD1, a call that lacks DNA to check it against. Germline V lookup: CDR1 LGHDT, CDR2 YNNKEL (reference sequence). The CDR3 runs to 14 residues. CDR3 residues: CASSHLGRTDTQYF.

The genes are TRBV6-5 and TRBJ1-4; TCRdb calls TRBD1, which cannot be checked without DNA. The CDR3 is made up of 16 amino acids. CDR1 is MNHEY, CDR2 SVGAGI, per germline. CDR3 amino acids: CASSYSIGGTGEKLFF.